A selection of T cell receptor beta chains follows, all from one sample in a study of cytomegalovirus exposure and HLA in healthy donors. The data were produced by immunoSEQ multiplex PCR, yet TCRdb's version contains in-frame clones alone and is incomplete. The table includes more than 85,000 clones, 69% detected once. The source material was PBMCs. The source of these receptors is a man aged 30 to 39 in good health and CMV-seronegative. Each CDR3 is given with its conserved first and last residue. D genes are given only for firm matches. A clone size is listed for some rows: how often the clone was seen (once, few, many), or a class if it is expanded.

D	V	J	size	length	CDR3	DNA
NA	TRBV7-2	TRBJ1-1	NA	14	CASSLNSMNTEAFF	TGTGCCAGCAGTTTGAACAGCATGAACACTGAAGCTTTCTTT
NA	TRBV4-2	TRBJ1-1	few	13	CASTLAVNTEAFF	TGTGCCAGCACCCTAGCAGTGAACACTGAAGCTTTCTTT
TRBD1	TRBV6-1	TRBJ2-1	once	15	CASSEVLQGAFEQFF	TGTGCCAGCAGTGAAGTCCTGCAGGGGGCGTTTGAGCAGTTCTTC
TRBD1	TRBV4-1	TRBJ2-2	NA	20	CASSQVLVRGQGANTGELFF	TGCGCCAGCAGCCAAGTGTTGGTTAGGGGACAGGGTGCGAACACCGGGGAGCTGTTTTTT
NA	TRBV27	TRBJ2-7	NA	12	CASSGRVNEQYF	TGTGCCAGCAGCGGCAGGGTGAACGAGCAGTACTTC
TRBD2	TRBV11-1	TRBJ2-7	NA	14	CASSLTSGSYEQYF	TGTGCCAGCAGCCTAACTAGCGGAAGTTACGAGCAGTACTTC
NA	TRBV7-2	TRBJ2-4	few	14	CASSYTSLINSQYF	TGTGCCAGCAGCTATACCTCCCTAATAAACAGTCAGTACTTC
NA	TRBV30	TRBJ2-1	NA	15	CAWSKIGGSYNEQFF	TGTGCCTGGAGTAAGATAGGCGGGTCCTACAATGAGCAGTTCTTC
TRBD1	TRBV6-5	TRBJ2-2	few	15	CASSRDRPNTGELFF	TGTGCCAGCAGCCGGGACAGGCCGAACACCGGGGAGCTGTTTTTT
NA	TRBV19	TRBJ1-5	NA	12	CASRREYQPQHF	TGTGCCAGTAGGAGGGAGTATCAGCCCCAGCATTTT
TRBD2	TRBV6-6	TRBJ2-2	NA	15	CASSFLAGVSGELFF	TGTGCCAGCAGTTTCCTAGCGGGAGTATCGGGGGAGCTGTTTTTT
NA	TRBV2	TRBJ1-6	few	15	CASSQFQGSNSPLHF	TGTGCCAGCAGCCAGTTTCAGGGCTCTAATTCACCCCTCCACTTT
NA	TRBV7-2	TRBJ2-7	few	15	CASSANRGGYYEQYF	TGTGCCAGCAGCGCCAACAGGGGAGGATACTACGAGCAGTACTTC
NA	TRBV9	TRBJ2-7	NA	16	CASSVAASAASYEQYF	TGTGCCAGCAGCGTAGCAGCTTCTGCGGCTTCCTACGAGCAGTACTTC
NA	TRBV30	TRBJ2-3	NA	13	CAWSNGQTDTQYF	TGTGCCTGGAGTAACGGACAAACAGATACGCAGTATTTT
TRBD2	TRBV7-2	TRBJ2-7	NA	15	CASSLFGTSVYEQYF	TGTGCCAGCAGCCTTTTCGGGACTAGCGTCTACGAGCAGTACTTC
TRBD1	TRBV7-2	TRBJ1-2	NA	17	CASSLRATGQGHYGYTF	TGTGCCAGCAGCTTGCGCGCTACGGGACAGGGGCACTATGGCTACACCTTC
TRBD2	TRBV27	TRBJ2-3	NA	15	CASRLAGASTDTQYF	TGTGCCAGCAGACTAGCGGGAGCAAGCACAGATACGCAGTATTTT
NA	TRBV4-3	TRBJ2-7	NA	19	CASSQAPLVMTARIGEQYF	TGCGCCAGCAGCCAAGCCCCACTTGTTATGACAGCCCGAATTGGCGAGCAGTACTTC
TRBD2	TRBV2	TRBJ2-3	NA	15	CASILAGAPSDTQYF	TGTGCCAGCATCCTAGCGGGGGCCCCTTCAGATACGCAGTATTTT
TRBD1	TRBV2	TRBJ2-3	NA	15	CASRKQGAGTDTQYF	TGTGCCAGCAGGAAACAGGGGGCTGGCACAGATACGCAGTATTTT
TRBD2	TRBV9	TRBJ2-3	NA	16	CASSQSTSGTVGTQYF	TGTGCCAGCAGCCAGTCAACTAGCGGGACGGTGGGAACGCAGTATTTT
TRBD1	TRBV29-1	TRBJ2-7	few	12	CSVEDRGPEQYF	TGCAGCGTGGAGGACAGGGGGCCGGAGCAGTACTTC
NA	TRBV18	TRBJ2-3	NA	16	CASSLLSARGGDTQYF	TGTGCCAGCTCACTGCTCAGCGCCCGGGGTGGAGATACGCAGTATTTT
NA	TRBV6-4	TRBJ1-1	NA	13	CASSGEQGTEAFF	TGTGCCAGCAGTGGGGAGCAGGGGACTGAAGCTTTCTTT
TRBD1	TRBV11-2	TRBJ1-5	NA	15	CASSIAGGGNQPQHF	TGTGCCAGCAGCATCGCAGGGGGCGGCAATCAGCCCCAGCATTTT
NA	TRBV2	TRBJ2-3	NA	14	CASSFRRDTDTQYF	TGTGCCAGCAGTTTCCGACGGGACACAGATACGCAGTATTTT
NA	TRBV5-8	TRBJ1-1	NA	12	CASSFQRNEAFF	TGTGCCAGCAGCTTTCAGCGGAATGAAGCTTTCTTT
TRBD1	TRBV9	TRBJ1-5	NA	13	CASSPTGHQPQHF	TGTGCCAGCAGCCCGACAGGGCATCAGCCCCAGCATTTT
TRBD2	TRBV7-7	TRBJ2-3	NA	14	CASSRTSGPDTQYF	TGTGCTAGCAGCAGGACTAGCGGCCCAGATACGCAGTATTTT
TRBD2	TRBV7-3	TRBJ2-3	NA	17	CASSLLHSGRATDTQYF	TGTGCCAGCAGCTTACTTCATAGCGGGAGGGCCACAGATACGCAGTATTTT
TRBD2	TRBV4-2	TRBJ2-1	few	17	CASSQGLAGGVNNEQFF	TGTGCCAGCAGCCAAGGGTTGGCGGGAGGGGTGAACAATGAGCAGTTCTTC
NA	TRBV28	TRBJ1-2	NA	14	CASSLAGDRYGYTF	TGTGCCAGCAGTTTAGCGGGGGACCGATATGGCTACACCTTC
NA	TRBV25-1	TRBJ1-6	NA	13	CASTQGKDSPLHF	TGTGCCAGCACTCAGGGAAAAGATTCACCCCTCCACTTT
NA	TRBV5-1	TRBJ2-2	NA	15	CASSLHRESTGELFF	TGCGCCAGCAGCTTGCATAGGGAGAGCACCGGGGAGCTGTTTTTT
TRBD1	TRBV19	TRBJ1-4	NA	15	CASTQTGGTGGKLFF	TGTGCCAGTACCCAGACAGGGGGCACAGGGGGAAAACTGTTTTTT
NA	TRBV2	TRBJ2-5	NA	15	CASSEVRGSQETQYF	TGTGCCAGCAGTGAAGTCAGGGGATCTCAAGAGACCCAGTACTTC
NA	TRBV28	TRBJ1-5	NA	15	CASSLKGGSNQPQHF	TGTGCCAGCAGCCTAAAAGGCGGTAGCAATCAGCCCCAGCATTTT
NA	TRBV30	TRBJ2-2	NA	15	CAWSRGYTNTGELFF	TGTGCCTGGAGTCGAGGCTATACGAACACCGGGGAGCTGTTTTTT
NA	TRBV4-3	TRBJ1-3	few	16	CASSQGTPNSGNTIYF	TGCGCCAGCAGCCAGGGGACACCTAACTCTGGAAACACCATATATTTT
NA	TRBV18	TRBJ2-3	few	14	CASSPLRESDTQYF	TGTGCCAGCTCACCATTACGGGAATCAGATACGCAGTATTTT
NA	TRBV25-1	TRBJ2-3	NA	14	CASRLPGPSDTQYF	TGTGCCAGCAGGTTACCCGGTCCATCAGATACGCAGTATTTT
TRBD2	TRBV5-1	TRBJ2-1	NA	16	CASSLALAGGRNEQFF	TGCGCCAGCAGCTTGGCCTTGGCGGGAGGGCGGAATGAGCAGTTCTTC
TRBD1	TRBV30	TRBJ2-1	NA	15	CAWSVQGSLYNEQFF	TGTGCCTGGAGTGTACAGGGGTCTCTTTACAATGAGCAGTTCTTC
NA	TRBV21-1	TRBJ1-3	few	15	CASSKVRGYGNTIYF	TGTGCCAGCAGCAAAGTAAGGGGTTACGGAAACACCATATATTTT
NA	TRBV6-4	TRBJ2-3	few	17	CASSDYRSGSNTDTQYF	TGTGCCAGCAGTGACTATCGCAGCGGCTCGAACACAGATACGCAGTATTTT
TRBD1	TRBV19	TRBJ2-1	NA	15	CASSTGTGFYNEQFF	TGTGCCAGTTCTACCGGGACAGGGTTCTACAATGAGCAGTTCTTC
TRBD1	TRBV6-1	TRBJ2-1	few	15	CASSWRGQGSPEQFF	TGTGCCAGCAGTTGGCGGGGACAGGGATCGCCCGAGCAGTTCTTC
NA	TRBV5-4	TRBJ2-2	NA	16	CASSAGPTGDAGELFF	TGTGCCAGCAGCGCGGGGCCCACAGGGGACGCCGGGGAGCTGTTTTTT
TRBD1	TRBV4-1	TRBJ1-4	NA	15	CASSRGQGINEKLFF	TGCGCCAGCAGCCGAGGACAGGGGATTAATGAAAAACTGTTTTTT
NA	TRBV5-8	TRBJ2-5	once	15	CASSLGSGARETQYF	TGTGCCAGCAGCTTGGGGTCAGGGGCCCGGGAGACCCAGTACTTC
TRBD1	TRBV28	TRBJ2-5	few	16	CASSPGGGGGQETQYF	TGTGCCAGCAGCCCAGGGGGCGGAGGAGGGCAGGAGACCCAGTACTTC
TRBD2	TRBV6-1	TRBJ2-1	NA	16	CASSEEAGGWLNEQFF	TGTGCCAGCAGTGAAGAGGCGGGAGGGTGGCTCAATGAGCAGTTCTTC